A selection of T cell receptor beta chains follows, all from one sample in a study of shared clonotypes between healthy human individuals. Assay used: immunoSEQ multiplex PCR; TCRdb lists only in-frame clones, some missing. This table holds 2 million to 3 million clones, more than 85% found once. The source material was naive CD4+ T cells from PBMCs. These receptor sequences come from a young man in good health. Some clones in this sample may be carry-over from other donors' samples. Each CDR3 is given with its conserved first and last residue. D genes are given only for firm matches. Size is omitted from some rows. Given values are once, few, many or a class for expanded clones.

D gene: .
V gene: TRBV10-2
clone size: .
J gene: TRBJ1-1
CDR3 length: 13
CDR3 protein: CASSDMGLFEAFF
CDR3 DNA: TGCGCCAGCAGTGATATGGGGCTCTTTGAAGCTTTCTTT

D gene: .
V gene: TRBV5-6
clone size: .
J gene: TRBJ1-3
CDR3 length: 15
CDR3 protein: CASSLDRRSGNTIYF
CDR3 DNA: TGTGCCAGCAGCTTAGACAGGCGCTCTGGAAACACCATATATTTT

D gene: .
V gene: TRBV4-2
clone size: .
J gene: TRBJ1-2
CDR3 length: 13
CDR3 protein: CASSQQGSDGYTF
CDR3 DNA: TGTGCCAGCAGCCAACAGGGCTCGGATGGCTACACCTTC

D gene: TRBD2
V gene: TRBV28
clone size: .
J gene: TRBJ2-7
CDR3 length: 13
CDR3 protein: CALGASGSREQYF
CDR3 DNA: TGTGCACTGGGGGCTAGCGGGAGCCGAGAGCAGTACTTC

D gene: .
V gene: TRBV6-6
clone size: .
J gene: TRBJ2-2
CDR3 length: 12
CDR3 protein: CASSYLTGELFF
CDR3 DNA: TGTGCCAGCAGTTACCTAACCGGGGAGCTGTTTTTT

D gene: .
V gene: TRBV4-1
clone size: .
J gene: TRBJ2-3
CDR3 length: 14
CDR3 protein: CASSQGRNADTQYF
CDR3 DNA: TGCGCCAGCAGCCAAGGAAGGAACGCAGATACGCAGTATTTT

D gene: .
V gene: TRBV28
clone size: .
J gene: TRBJ1-1
CDR3 length: 14
CDR3 protein: CASSPHEENTEAFF
CDR3 DNA: TGTGCCAGCAGTCCCCATGAAGAGAACACTGAAGCTTTCTTT

D gene: .
V gene: TRBV9
clone size: .
J gene: TRBJ1-3
CDR3 length: 15
CDR3 protein: CASTRGDNSGNTIYF
CDR3 DNA: TGTGCCAGCACCCGAGGGGACAACTCTGGAAACACCATATATTTT

D gene: TRBD1
V gene: TRBV9
clone size: .
J gene: TRBJ2-3
CDR3 length: 18
CDR3 protein: CASSVATRGQSGTDTQYF
CDR3 DNA: TGTGCCAGCAGCGTAGCTACGAGGGGGCAATCAGGCACAGATACGCAGTATTTT

D gene: TRBD1
V gene: TRBV2
clone size: .
J gene: TRBJ2-5
CDR3 length: 14
CDR3 protein: CASGNRGRRETQYF
CDR3 DNA: TGTGCCAGCGGGAACAGGGGGCGCCGGGAGACCCAGTACTTC

D gene: .
V gene: TRBV9
clone size: .
J gene: TRBJ1-1
CDR3 length: 14
CDR3 protein: CASSVDLLNAEAFF
CDR3 DNA: TGTGCCAGCAGCGTAGATTTGTTAAACGCTGAAGCTTTCTTT

D gene: .
V gene: TRBV6-1
clone size: .
J gene: TRBJ2-5
CDR3 length: 12
CDR3 protein: CASSQGGETQYF
CDR3 DNA: TGTGCCAGCAGTCAGGGCGGGGAGACCCAGTACTTC

D gene: .
V gene: TRBV2
clone size: .
J gene: TRBJ1-3
CDR3 length: 15
CDR3 protein: CASSEQRSSGNTIYF
CDR3 DNA: TGTGCCAGCAGTGAGCAGCGGAGCTCTGGAAACACCATATATTTT

D gene: TRBD1
V gene: TRBV19
clone size: .
J gene: TRBJ2-2
CDR3 length: 16
CDR3 protein: CASSLGTGGNTGELFF
CDR3 DNA: TGTGCCAGTAGTCTAGGGACAGGGGGGAACACCGGGGAGCTGTTTTTT

D gene: .
V gene: TRBV4-2
clone size: once
J gene: TRBJ2-1
CDR3 length: 15
CDR3 protein: CASSYRESWDNEQFF
CDR3 DNA: TGTGCCAGCAGCTACAGGGAAAGTTGGGACAATGAGCAGTTCTTC

D gene: .
V gene: TRBV7-6
clone size: once
J gene: TRBJ2-7
CDR3 length: 13
CDR3 protein: CASSALTAVKQYF
CDR3 DNA: TGTGCCAGCAGCGCACTGACGGCGGTTAAGCAGTACTTC

D gene: .
V gene: TRBV6-1
clone size: .
J gene: TRBJ2-5
CDR3 length: 13
CDR3 protein: CASSPGFGETQYF
CDR3 DNA: TGTGCCAGCAGCCCGGGCTTTGGGGAGACCCAGTACTTC

D gene: .
V gene: TRBV19
clone size: once
J gene: TRBJ1-5
CDR3 length: 10
CDR3 protein: CASGREPQHF
CDR3 DNA: TGTGCCAGTGGTAGGGAGCCCCAGCATTTT

D gene: .
V gene: TRBV28
clone size: .
J gene: TRBJ2-7
CDR3 length: 17
CDR3 protein: CASSFKVRRLGPYEQYF
CDR3 DNA: TGTGCCAGCAGTTTTAAGGTTAGGCGGCTAGGACCCTACGAGCAGTACTTC

D gene: .
V gene: TRBV7-9
clone size: few
J gene: TRBJ1-1
CDR3 length: 15
CDR3 protein: CASSLEWWVDTEAFF
CDR3 DNA: TGTGCCAGCAGCTTAGAGTGGTGGGTTGACACTGAAGCTTTCTTT

D gene: .
V gene: TRBV12-1
clone size: .
J gene: TRBJ1-3
CDR3 length: 19
CDR3 protein: CASSFECRSQRSSGNTIYF
CDR3 DNA: TGTGCCAGCAGCTTTGAATGTCGAAGCCAGCGGAGCTCTGGAAACACCATATATTTT

D gene: TRBD2
V gene: TRBV19
clone size: .
J gene: TRBJ2-7
CDR3 length: 14
CDR3 protein: CASSTSGSLYEQYF
CDR3 DNA: TGTGCCAGTAGCACTAGCGGGAGTCTCTACGAGCAGTACTTC

D gene: .
V gene: TRBV28
clone size: .
J gene: TRBJ2-4
CDR3 length: 15
CDR3 protein: CASSFRSGIKNIQYF
CDR3 DNA: TGTGCCAGCAGTTTTCGGTCGGGGATAAAAAACATTCAGTACTTC

D gene: .
V gene: TRBV27
clone size: .
J gene: TRBJ2-1
CDR3 length: 12
CDR3 protein: CASGGPLNEQFF
CDR3 DNA: TGTGCCAGCGGGGGGCCTCTCAATGAGCAGTTCTTC

D gene: .
V gene: TRBV6-1
clone size: .
J gene: TRBJ1-5
CDR3 length: 15
CDR3 protein: CASRGPGPLVQPQHF
CDR3 DNA: TGTGCCAGCAGGGGCCCCGGGCCCCTCGTGCAGCCCCAGCATTTT

D gene: .
V gene: TRBV13
clone size: .
J gene: TRBJ1-6
CDR3 length: 13
CDR3 protein: CASSYRTSSPLHF
CDR3 DNA: TGTGCCAGCAGCTATAGAACCTCTTCACCCCTCCACTTT

D gene: TRBD2
V gene: TRBV7-9
clone size: .
J gene: TRBJ2-1
CDR3 length: 15
CDR3 protein: CASSSVWRGDNEQFF
CDR3 DNA: TGTGCCAGCAGCTCCGTGTGGCGGGGGGACAATGAGCAGTTCTTC

D gene: .
V gene: TRBV6-5
clone size: .
J gene: TRBJ2-1
CDR3 length: 15
CDR3 protein: CASSYRGRPYNEQFF
CDR3 DNA: TGTGCCAGCAGTTATCGGGGGCGACCCTACAATGAGCAGTTCTTC

D gene: .
V gene: TRBV30
clone size: .
J gene: TRBJ1-4
CDR3 length: 15
CDR3 protein: CAWRGGYATNEKLFF
CDR3 DNA: TGTGCCTGGAGGGGAGGTTACGCAACTAATGAAAAACTGTTTTTT

D gene: TRBD1
V gene: TRBV2
clone size: .
J gene: TRBJ2-5
CDR3 length: 15
CDR3 protein: CASAKRDRGHETQYF
CDR3 DNA: TGTGCCAGCGCCAAGAGGGACAGGGGGCACGAGACCCAGTACTTC

D gene: .
V gene: TRBV5-1
clone size: .
J gene: TRBJ1-1
CDR3 length: 17
CDR3 protein: CASSLELNSAVNTEAFF
CDR3 DNA: TGCGCCAGCAGCTTGGAACTTAATAGTGCGGTGAACACTGAAGCTTTCTTT

D gene: TRBD1
V gene: TRBV2
clone size: once
J gene: TRBJ2-2
CDR3 length: 15
CDR3 protein: CASRKTGRGTGELFF
CDR3 DNA: TGTGCCAGCAGGAAGACAGGGCGAGGCACCGGGGAGCTGTTTTTT

D gene: TRBD1
V gene: TRBV28
clone size: .
J gene: TRBJ2-7
CDR3 length: 16
CDR3 protein: CASSTQCQGADYEQYF
CDR3 DNA: TGTGCCAGCAGTACCCAGTGTCAGGGGGCCGACTACGAGCAGTACTTC

D gene: TRBD2
V gene: TRBV6-4
clone size: .
J gene: TRBJ2-1
CDR3 length: 15
CDR3 protein: CASSDTGGPYNEQFF
CDR3 DNA: TGTGCCAGCAGTGACACGGGAGGGCCCTACAATGAGCAGTTCTTC

D gene: .
V gene: TRBV7-8
clone size: .
J gene: TRBJ1-2
CDR3 length: 14
CDR3 protein: CASSLRGGQYGYTF
CDR3 DNA: TGTGCCAGCAGCTTACGAGGGGGTCAGTATGGCTACACCTTC